One sample yielded the 9 T cell receptor beta chains listed below, sequenced in a study of fetal regulatory T cell absence and autoimmunity. This table comes from immunoSEQ multiplex PCR, and its TCRdb copy is limited to in-frame clones, with some not included. This sample has about 46,000 clones; roughly 83% occur once, and the top ten carry 0.41%. The material sequenced was cord blood. These TCRs come from a newborn boy with IPEX syndrome.

The V and J genes are TRBV6-1 and TRBJ1-3; TRBD1 matches at 8 bases. V was clipped by 6 bases and J by 4 bases; unmatched bases: 2. CDR1 and CDR2 (germline): MNHNS, SASEGT. The CDR3 consists of 13 residues. CDR3 residues: CASRTGEGNTIYF. The CDR3, as DNA: TGTGCCAGCAGGACAGGGGAAGGAAACACCATATATTTT.

This rearrangement joins TRBV21-1 to TRBJ2-2; the table calls TRBD2, which could not be checked here. TRBV21-1 is tagged as a pseudogene. CDR3 length: 21 residues. Here the CDR3 DNA reads TGTGCCAGCAGCAAAGAATGGGGACTAGCGGGAGAGGGGATAAGCACCGGGGAGCTGTTTTTT. It codes for CASSKEWGLAGEGISTGELFF.

The chain recombines TRBV2 with TRBJ2-3; TRBD1 aligns across 9 bases. V lost 1 base to trimming and J lost 1 base; unmatched junction nucleotides: 0. The CDR3 spans 15 residues. Germline V gene data show CDR1 as SNHLY and CDR2 as FYNNEI. The CDR3 loop is CASSEGTGGTDTQYF. CDR3 DNA sequence: TGTGCCAGCAGTGAAGGGACAGGGGGCACAGATACGCAGTATTTT.

The chain couples TRBV5-8 to TRBJ1-1, with D maybe TRBD1 (5 bases). CDR3 length: 15 amino acids. Germline assignment: CDR1 SGHTS and CDR2 YDEGEE. The germline V and J ends were trimmed by 1 base and 4 bases, with 14 bases remaining between them. The CDR3 bases are TGTGCCAGCAGCTTGCCAAGCGGGACGCCCACTGAAGCTTTCTTT. Residues: CASSLPSGTPTEAFF.

This clone has a single count. CDR3 coding DNA: TGTGCCAGCAGTTACAGGGGCCATTCCCGTGAGCAGTTCTTC. Protein sequence: CASSYRGHSREQFF. The chain couples TRBV6-6 to TRBJ2-1; D possibly corresponds to TRBD1 (5 bases). Germline V lookup: CDR1 MNHNY, CDR2 SVGAGI (reference sequence). The CDR3 contains 14 residues. Trimming took 2 bases from V and 9 from J, leaving 14 bases between them.

The rearrangement joins TRBV19 to TRBJ1-6; D is uncertain. Trimming took 3 bases from V and 4 from J, leaving 10 bases between them. Per germline, CDR1 LNHDA and CDR2 SQIVND (reference sequence). The CDR3 runs to 15 residues. The CDR3 DNA reads as TGTGCCAGTAGTATTGGTCGCAGTTATAATTCACCCCTCCACTTT. This gives the protein CASSIGRSYNSPLHF.

A note on this clone: This sample also contains other DNA sequences that code for the same CDR3. The genes are TRBV27 and TRBJ1-5; D call uncertain. The CDR3 consists of 13 residues. Trimming left V 4 bases short and J 1 base short, with 5 bases between. Looked up from germline, CDR1 is MNHEY and CDR2 is SMNVEV (reference sequence). The CDR3 nucleotides are TGTGCCAGCAGTTACCGCAGCAATCAGCCCCAGCATTTT. Translation: CASSYRSNQPQHF.

The chain is built from TRBV5-1 and TRBJ2-1, with 11 bases identical to TRBD2. V gave up 0 bases and J gave up 7 bases; unmatched junction bases: 6. This CDR3 spans 16 amino acids. Germline CDR1 is SGHRS and CDR2 is YFSETQ. The CDR3 DNA follows: TGCGCCAGCAGCTTGGGGCTTAGCGGGGGGGCGAATGAGCAGTTCTTC. Residues: CASSLGLSGGANEQFF.

The gene calls are TRBV6-1 and TRBJ2-5, with 8 bases matching TRBD1. Germline-derived CDR1 and CDR2 are MNHNS and SASEGT. J gave up 5 bases and V 4 bases, and 9 bases lay outside the gene matches. CDR3 size: 15 residues. The CDR3: CASSGGQGSGETQYF. The CDR3 DNA is TGTGCCAGCAGTGGCGGACAGGGTAGTGGTGAGACCCAGTACTTC.